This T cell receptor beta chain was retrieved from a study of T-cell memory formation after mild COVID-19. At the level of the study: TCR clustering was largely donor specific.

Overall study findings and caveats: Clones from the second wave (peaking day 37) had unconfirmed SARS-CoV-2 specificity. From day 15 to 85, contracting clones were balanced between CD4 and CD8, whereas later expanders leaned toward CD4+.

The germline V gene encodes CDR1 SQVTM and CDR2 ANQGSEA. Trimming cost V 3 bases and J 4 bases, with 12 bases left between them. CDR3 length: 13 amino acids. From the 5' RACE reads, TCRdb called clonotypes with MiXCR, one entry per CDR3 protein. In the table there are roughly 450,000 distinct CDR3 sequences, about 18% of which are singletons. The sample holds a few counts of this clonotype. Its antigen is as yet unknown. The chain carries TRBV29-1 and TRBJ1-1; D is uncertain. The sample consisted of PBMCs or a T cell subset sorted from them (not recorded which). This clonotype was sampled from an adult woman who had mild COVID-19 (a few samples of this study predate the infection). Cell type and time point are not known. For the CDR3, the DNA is TGCAGCGTTGAGGCCTCAAGTAGCACTGAAGCTTTCTTT. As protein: CSVEASSSTEAFF.